This T cell receptor (beta chain) originates from a study of T cell responses to AZD1222 COVID-19 vaccine. Study results and limitations: Spike-wide vaccine-associated CD4 TCRs dominated at 160-218 and 743-854.

CDR1 is LGHNA and CDR2 is YNFKEQ in the germline V gene. The CDR3 length is 16 residues. Trimming shortened V by 0 bases and J by 0 bases, and 9 bases separated the two germline ends. A note on this clone: What it binds is unknown.

Clones were sequenced by immunoSEQ multiplex PCR, and TCRdb holds only the in-frame ones, with some missing. The sample includes 110,000 to 150,000 clones, roughly 91% of them seen just once. This chain uses TRBV4-2 with TRBJ2-1; D is unresolved. The input for sequencing was peripheral blood, taken 28 days after the second AZD1222 dose. The TCR was taken from an adult who received the AZD1222 COVID-19 vaccine. The CDR3 bases are TGTGCCAGCAGCCAAGACGCGGATTTCTCCTACAATGAGCAGTTCTTC. Translating it yields CASSQDADFSYNEQFF.